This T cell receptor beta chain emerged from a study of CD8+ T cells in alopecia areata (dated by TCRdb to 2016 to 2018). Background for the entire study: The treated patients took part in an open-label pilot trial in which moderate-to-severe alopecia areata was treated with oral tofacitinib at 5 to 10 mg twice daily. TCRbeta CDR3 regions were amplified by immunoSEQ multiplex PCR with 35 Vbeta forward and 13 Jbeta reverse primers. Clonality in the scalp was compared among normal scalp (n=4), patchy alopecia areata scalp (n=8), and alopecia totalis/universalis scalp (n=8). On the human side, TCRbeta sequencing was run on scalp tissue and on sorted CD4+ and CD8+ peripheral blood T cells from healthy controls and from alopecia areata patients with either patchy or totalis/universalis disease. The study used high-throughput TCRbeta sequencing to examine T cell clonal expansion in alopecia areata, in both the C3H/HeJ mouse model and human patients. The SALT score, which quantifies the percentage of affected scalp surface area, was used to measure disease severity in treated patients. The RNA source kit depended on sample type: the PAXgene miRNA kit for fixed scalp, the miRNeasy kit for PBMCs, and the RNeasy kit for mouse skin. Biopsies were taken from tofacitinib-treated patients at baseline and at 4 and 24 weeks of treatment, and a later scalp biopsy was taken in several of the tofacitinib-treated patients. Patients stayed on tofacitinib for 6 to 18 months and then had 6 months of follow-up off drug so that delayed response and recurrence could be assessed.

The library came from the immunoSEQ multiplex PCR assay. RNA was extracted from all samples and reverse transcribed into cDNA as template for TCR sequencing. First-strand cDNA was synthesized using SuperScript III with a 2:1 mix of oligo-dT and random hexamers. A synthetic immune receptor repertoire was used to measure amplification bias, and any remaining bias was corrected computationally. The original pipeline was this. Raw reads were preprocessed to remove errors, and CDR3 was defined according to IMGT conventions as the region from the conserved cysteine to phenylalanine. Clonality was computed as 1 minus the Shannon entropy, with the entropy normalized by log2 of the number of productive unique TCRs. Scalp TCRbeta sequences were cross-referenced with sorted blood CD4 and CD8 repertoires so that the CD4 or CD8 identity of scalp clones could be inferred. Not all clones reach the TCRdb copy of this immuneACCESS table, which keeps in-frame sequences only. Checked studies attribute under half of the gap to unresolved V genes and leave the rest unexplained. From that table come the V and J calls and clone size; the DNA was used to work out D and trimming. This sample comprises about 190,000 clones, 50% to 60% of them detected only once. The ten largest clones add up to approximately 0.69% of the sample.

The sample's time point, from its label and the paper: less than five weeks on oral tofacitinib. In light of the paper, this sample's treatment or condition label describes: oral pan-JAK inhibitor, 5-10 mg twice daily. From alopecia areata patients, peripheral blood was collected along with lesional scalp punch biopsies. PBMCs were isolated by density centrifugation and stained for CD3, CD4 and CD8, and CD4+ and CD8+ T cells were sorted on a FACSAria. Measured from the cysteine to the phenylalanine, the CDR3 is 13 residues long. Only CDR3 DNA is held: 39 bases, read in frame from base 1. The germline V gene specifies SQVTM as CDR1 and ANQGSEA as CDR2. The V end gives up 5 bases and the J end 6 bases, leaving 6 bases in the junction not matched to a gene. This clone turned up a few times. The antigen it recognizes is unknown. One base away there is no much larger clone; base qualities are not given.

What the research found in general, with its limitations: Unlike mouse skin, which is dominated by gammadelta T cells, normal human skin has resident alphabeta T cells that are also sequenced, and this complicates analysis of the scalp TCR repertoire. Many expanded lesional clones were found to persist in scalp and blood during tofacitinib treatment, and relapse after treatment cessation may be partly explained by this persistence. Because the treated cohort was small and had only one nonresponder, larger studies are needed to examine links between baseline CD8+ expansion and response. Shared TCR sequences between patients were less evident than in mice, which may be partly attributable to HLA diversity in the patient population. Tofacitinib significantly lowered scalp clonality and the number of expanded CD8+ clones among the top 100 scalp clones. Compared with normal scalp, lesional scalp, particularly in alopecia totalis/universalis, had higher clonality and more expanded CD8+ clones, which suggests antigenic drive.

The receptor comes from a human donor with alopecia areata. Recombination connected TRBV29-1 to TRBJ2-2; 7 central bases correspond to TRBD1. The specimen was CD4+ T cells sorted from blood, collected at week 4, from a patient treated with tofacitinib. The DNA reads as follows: TGCAGCGTTTGGACAGGCAAGGCCGGGGAGCTGTTTTTT. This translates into CSVWTGKAGELFF.